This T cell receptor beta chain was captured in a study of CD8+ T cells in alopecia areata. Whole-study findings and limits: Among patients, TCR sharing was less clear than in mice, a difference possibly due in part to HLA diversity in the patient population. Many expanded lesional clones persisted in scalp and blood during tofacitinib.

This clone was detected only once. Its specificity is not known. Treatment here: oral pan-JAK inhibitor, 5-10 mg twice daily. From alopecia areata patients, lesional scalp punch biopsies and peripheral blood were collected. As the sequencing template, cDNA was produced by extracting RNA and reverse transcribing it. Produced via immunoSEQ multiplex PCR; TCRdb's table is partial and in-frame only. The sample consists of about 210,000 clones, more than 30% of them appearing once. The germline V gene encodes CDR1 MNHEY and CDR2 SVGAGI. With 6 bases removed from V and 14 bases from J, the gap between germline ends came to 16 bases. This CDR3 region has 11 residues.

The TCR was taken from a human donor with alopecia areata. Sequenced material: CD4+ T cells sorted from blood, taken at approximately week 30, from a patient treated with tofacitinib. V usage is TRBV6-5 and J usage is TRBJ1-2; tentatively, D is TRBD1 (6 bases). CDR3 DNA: TGTGCCAGCAGGGTTCAGGACAGCCTGACCTTC. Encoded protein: CASRVQDSLTF.